Listed here is a single TCR beta chain. The target antigen is unknown. This entry comes from a study of T cells in localized non-small cell lung cancer. Study observations and caveats: A single tumor region was sequenced, leaving heterogeneity possible. Clonality peaked in uninvolved adjacent lung rather than tumor. There was an association of higher blood T cell density with longer overall survival. Within adjacent lung there appeared a median approximately 60 of the top 100 tumor clones.

Assay used: immunoSEQ multiplex PCR; TCRdb lists only in-frame clones, some missing. The sample includes under 65,000 clones, approximately 80% of them seen just once. Germline V gene lookup returns CDR1 SQVTM and CDR2 ANQGSEA. After removal of 0 bases from V and 2 bases from J, the junction contained 0 bases not matched to a gene. The CDR3 runs 13 residues. The sequence was collected from a female donor older than 55 with stage II squamous cell lung carcinoma. V usage is TRBV29-1 and J usage is TRBJ2-5; 7 nucleotides align to TRBD2. The specimen comprised peripheral blood, sampled before any cancer treatment. CDR3 amino acids: CSVEEGGQETQYF. Written as DNA, the CDR3 is TGCAGCGTTGAAGAGGGGGGGCAAGAGACCCAGTACTTC.